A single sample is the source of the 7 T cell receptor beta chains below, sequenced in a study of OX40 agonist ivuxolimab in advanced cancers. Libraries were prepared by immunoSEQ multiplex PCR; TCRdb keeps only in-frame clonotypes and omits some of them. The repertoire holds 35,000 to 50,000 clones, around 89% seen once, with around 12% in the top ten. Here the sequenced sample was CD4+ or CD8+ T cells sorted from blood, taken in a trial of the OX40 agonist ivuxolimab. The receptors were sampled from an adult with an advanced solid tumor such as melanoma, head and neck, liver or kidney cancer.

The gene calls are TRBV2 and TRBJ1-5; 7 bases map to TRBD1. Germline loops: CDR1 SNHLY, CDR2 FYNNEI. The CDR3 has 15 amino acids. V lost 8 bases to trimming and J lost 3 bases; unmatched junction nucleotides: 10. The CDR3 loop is CASWQGTAFNQPQHF. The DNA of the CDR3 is TGTGCCAGCTGGCAGGGGACAGCCTTCAATCAGCCCCAGCATTTT.

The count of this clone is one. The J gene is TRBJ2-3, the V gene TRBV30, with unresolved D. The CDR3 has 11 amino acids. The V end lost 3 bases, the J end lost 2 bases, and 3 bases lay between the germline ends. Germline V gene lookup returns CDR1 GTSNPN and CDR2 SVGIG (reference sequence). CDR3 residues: CAWRPTDTQYF. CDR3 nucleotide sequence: TGTGCCTGGAGACCCACAGATACGCAGTATTTT. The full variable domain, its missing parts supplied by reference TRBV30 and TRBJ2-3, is SQTIHQWPATLVQPVGSPLSLECTVEGTSNPNLYWYRQAAGRGLQLLFYSVGIGQISSEVPQNLSASRPQDRQFILSSKKLLLSDSGFYLCAWRPTDTQYFGPGTRLTVL.

The CDR3 DNA reads TGTGCCAGCAGTCCCTTCGGGGATGAGCAGTTCTTC. Protein sequence: CASSPFGDEQFF. The gene calls are TRBV28 and TRBJ2-1, with a weak D call TRBD2 (5 bases). The CDR3 is 12 residues long. The V and J ends lost 5 bases and 8 bases respectively, with 10 bases between them. Germline lookup yields CDR1 MDHEN and CDR2 SYDVKM.

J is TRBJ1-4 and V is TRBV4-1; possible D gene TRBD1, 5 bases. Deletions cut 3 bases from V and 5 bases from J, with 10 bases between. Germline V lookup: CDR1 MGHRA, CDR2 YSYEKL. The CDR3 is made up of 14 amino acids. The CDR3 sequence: CASSHIRENEKLFF. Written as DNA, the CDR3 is TGCGCCAGCAGCCATATCAGGGAAAATGAAAAACTGTTTTTT.

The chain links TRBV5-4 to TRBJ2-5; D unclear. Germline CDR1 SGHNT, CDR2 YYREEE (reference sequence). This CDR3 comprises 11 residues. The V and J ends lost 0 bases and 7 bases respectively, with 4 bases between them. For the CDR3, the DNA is TGTGCCAGCAGCTTGGTCGTGACCCAGTACTTC. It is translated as CASSLVVTQYF.

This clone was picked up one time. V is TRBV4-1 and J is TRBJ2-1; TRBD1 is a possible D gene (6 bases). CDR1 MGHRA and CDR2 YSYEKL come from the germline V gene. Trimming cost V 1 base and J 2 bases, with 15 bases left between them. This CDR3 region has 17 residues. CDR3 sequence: CASSQGGLGQPYNEQFF. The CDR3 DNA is TGCGCCAGCAGCCAAGGCGGTTTGGGACAACCCTACAATGAGCAGTTCTTC.

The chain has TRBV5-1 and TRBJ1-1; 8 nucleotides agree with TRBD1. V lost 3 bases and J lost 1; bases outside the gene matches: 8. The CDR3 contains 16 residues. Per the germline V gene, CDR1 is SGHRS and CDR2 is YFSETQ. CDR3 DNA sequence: TGCGCCAGCAGCTCGTGGACAGGGCGGGCGAACACTGAAGCTTTCTTT. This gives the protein CASSSWTGRANTEAFF.